Presented here are 9 T cell receptor beta chains from one specimen sequenced in a study of T cell responses to AZD1222 COVID-19 vaccine (dated by TCRdb to the early 2020s). The time point label, as the study defines it: about 28 days (+/-7) after the second vaccine dose. Library method: the immunoSEQ multiplex PCR assay. The immuneACCESS repertoire file appears here via TCRdb, limited to in-frame rearrangements. These files lack a portion of the clones; in checked studies, under half of the deficit traces to unresolved V genes, and the cause of the others is not known. This sample lists around 78,000 clones; around 90% were detected once. The ten largest clones capture 1.3% to 1.5% of the sample. Sequencing was performed on peripheral blood, taken 28 days after the second AZD1222 dose. These receptors were taken from an adult who received the AZD1222 COVID-19 vaccine.

The rearrangement uses TRBV18 and TRBJ1-1, with D unclear. The CDR3 runs 15 residues. Germline-derived CDR1 and CDR2 are KGHSH and LQKENI. Between the trimmed V and J ends, which lost 5 bases and 0 bases, there was a span of 13 bases. The CDR3 DNA reads TGTGCCAGCTCATTCGAATCGGGAGTGAACACTGAAGCTTTCTTT. Amino acids: CASSFESGVNTEAFF. Supplemented by reference TRBV18 and TRBJ1-1, the full variable domain reads NAGVMQNPRHLVRRRGQEARLRCSPMKGHSHVYWYRQLPEEGLKFMVYLQKENIIDESGMPKERFSAEFPKEGPSILRIQQVVRGDSAAYFCASSFESGVNTEAFFGQGTRLTVV.

The rearrangement uses TRBV5-1 and TRBJ1-3; TRBD1 agrees at 7 bases. After removal of 4 bases from V and 4 bases from J, the junction contained 5 bases not matched to a gene. This CDR3 is built from 14 residues. Germline V CDR1 and CDR2: SGHRS, YFSETQ. The DNA for the CDR3 is TGCGCCAGCAGCGCCGGGACAGCCGGAAACACCATATATTTT. As protein: CASSAGTAGNTIYF.

The chain links TRBV30 to TRBJ1-6, with D unclear. Trimming removed 0 bases at V and 8 bases at J, with 14 bases between. The CDR3 runs to 15 residues. The germline gives CDR1 GTSNPN, CDR2 SVGIG (reference sequence). In DNA form, the CDR3 reads TGTGCCTGGAGTGTTACCGCCGGGAAATATTCACCCCTCCACTTT. Translating it yields CAWSVTAGKYSPLHF.

The DNA for the CDR3 is TGTGCCAGCAAAGTGGGGACAGAGAACACTGAAGCTTTCTTT. Translation gives CASKVGTENTEAFF. The V gene is TRBV2, the J gene TRBJ1-1, with 7 bases lining up with TRBD1. Trimming at V came to 7 bases and at J to 1 base, leaving 6 bases not matched to a gene. The CDR3 sequence is 14 residues long. Germline lookup yields CDR1 SNHLY and CDR2 FYNNEI. The complete variable domain, with remaining parts taken from reference TRBV2 and TRBJ1-1, reads EPEVTQTPSHQVTQMGQEVILRCVPISNHLYFYWYRQILGQKVEFLVSFYNNEISEKSEIFDDQFSVERPDGSNFTLKIRSTKLEDSAMYFCASKVGTENTEAFFGQGTRLTVV.

This clone was found once. V usage is TRBV5-1 and J usage is TRBJ1-6; D gene unclear. Deletions cut 0 bases from V and 0 bases from J, with 4 bases between. This CDR3 contains 15 residues. Germline V CDR1 and CDR2: SGHRS, YFSETQ. The CDR3 DNA is TGCGCCAGCAGCTTGGGCGTCTCCTATAATTCACCCCTCCACTTT. This gives the protein CASSLGVSYNSPLHF.

V usage is TRBV11-2 and J usage is TRBJ2-2; D tentatively reads TRBD1 or TRBD2 (5 bases each). The CDR3 totals 19 residues. Trimming shortened V by 2 bases and J by 0 bases, and 19 bases separated the two germline ends. Germline V gene data show CDR1 as SGHAT and CDR2 as FQNNGV. The CDR3 here is CASSLRGTFLPSNTGELFF. CDR3 in DNA: TGTGCCAGCAGCTTACGTGGGACGTTCCTACCCTCGAACACCGGGGAGCTGTTTTTT. Together with reference TRBV11-2 and TRBJ2-2, the CDR3 gives the full variable domain: EAGVAQSPRYKIIEKRQSVAFWCNPISGHATLYWYQQILGQGPKLLIQFQNNGVVDDSQLPKDRFSAERLKGVDSTLKIQPAKLEDSAVYLCASSLRGTFLPSNTGELFFGEGSRLTVL.

This chain uses TRBV10-2 with TRBJ1-1; 7 bases line up with TRBD1. The trim removed 5 bases at V and 4 bases at J, leaving 4 bases unmatched. CDR1 is WSHSY, CDR2 SAAADI, per germline. CDR3 length equals 13 residues. For the CDR3, the DNA is TGCGCCAGCAGTCTCACAGGGGTCACTGAAGCTTTCTTT. This sequence encodes CASSLTGVTEAFF.

This clone has only one observation. This chain links TRBV7-9 with TRBJ2-5; D unclear. The V and J ends lost 8 bases and 5 bases respectively, with 6 bases between them. This CDR3 is built from 10 residues. The germline V gene has CDR1 SEHNR and CDR2 FQNEAQ (reference sequence). This CDR3 reads CASVAETQYF. CDR3 in DNA: TGTGCCAGCGTCGCCGAGACCCAGTACTTC.

The chain employs TRBV10-3 and TRBJ1-5, with D uncertain. This CDR3 spans 14 amino acids. The germline gives CDR1 ENHRY, CDR2 SYGVKD. V was cut by 6 bases and J by 6 bases, with 15 bases left in between. DNA for the CDR3: TGTGCCATCAGGGATTCAACAGCGTCTCAGCCCCAGCATTTT. It encodes CAIRDSTASQPQHF.